This is a list of T cell receptor beta chains from one sample in a study of preoperative IRX-2 immunotherapy in early breast cancer. Libraries were prepared by immunoSEQ multiplex PCR; TCRdb keeps only in-frame clonotypes and omits some of them. This table has 3,000 to 3,500 clones, 70% to 80% appearing once. The sample was tumor tissue, taken after IRX-2 immunotherapy. Every receptor here comes from a human donor with breast cancer. Both conserved end residues are part of each CDR3. D genes are given only for firm matches. Expanded clones get a size class; other rows say once, few or many, or leave the size out.

V	D	size	length	J	DNA	CDR3
TRBV28	TRBD1	-	18	TRBJ1-2	TGTGCCAGCAGTTTAGCTGCGATCTCAGGGGGCCTGAACTATGGCTACACCTTC	CASSLAAISGGLNYGYTF
TRBV11-3	-	few	16	TRBJ2-1	TGTGCCAGCAGCGGTCGGGAGGGGGCCAGTTACAATGAGCAGTTCTTC	CASSGREGASYNEQFF
TRBV7-1	TRBD1	-	16	TRBJ2-5	TGTGCCAGCAGCTTAGGTGGACAGGGGGCGAGTGAGACCCAGTACTTC	CASSLGGQGASETQYF
TRBV11-3	TRBD2	-	17	TRBJ2-3	TGTGCCAGCAGCTCACTAGCGGGGGCCGCCTTCACAGATACGCAGTATTTT	CASSSLAGAAFTDTQYF
TRBV7-5	-	-	15	TRBJ2-1	TGTGCCAGCAGCCCTATACCCGGGACAGGGGTAAAGCAGTTCTTC	CASSPIPGTGVKQFF
TRBV6-8	TRBD1	once	15	TRBJ2-7	TGTGCCAGCAGTGAGGGCAGGGGGAGCTCCTACGAGCAGTACTTC	CASSEGRGSSYEQYF
TRBV9	-	-	16	TRBJ2-4	TGTGCCAGCAGCCCCCGTGGTGGGGCAGCCAAAAACATTCAGTACTTC	CASSPRGGAAKNIQYF
TRBV10-3	TRBD2	-	16	TRBJ2-4	TGTGCCATCAGTGAGGGCGGGGGGGCAACCCAAAACATTCAGTACTTC	CAISEGGGATQNIQYF
TRBV28	-	-	12	TRBJ1-1	TGTGCCAGCAGTTTGTTGAACACTGAAGCTTTCTTT	CASSLLNTEAFF
TRBV11-3	TRBD1	-	15	TRBJ2-5	TGTGCCAGCAGCTCGGACAGGGGAGGAGTAGAGACCCAGTACTTC	CASSSDRGGVETQYF
TRBV11-3	-	-	15	TRBJ2-3	TGTGCCAGCAAAAAACGAGGGCAGAGCACAGATACGCAGTATTTT	CASKKRGQSTDTQYF
TRBV28	TRBD1	-	16	TRBJ1-1	TGTGCCAGCAGTTTGTCGGAGGGGGCAATGAACACTGAAGCTTTCTTT	CASSLSEGAMNTEAFF
TRBV19	TRBD1	-	15	TRBJ1-5	TGTGCCAGTAGTATAGCGGCAGGGGGCGGTCAGCCCCAGCATTTT	CASSIAAGGGQPQHF
TRBV11-3	TRBD1	once	16	TRBJ1-5	TGTGCCAGCAGCCATTCAGGGGGGGAAGGCAATCAGCCCCAGCATTTT	CASSHSGGEGNQPQHF
TRBV6-1	-	-	14	TRBJ2-2	TGTGCCAGCAGTGAAGGGCTGAACACCGGGGAGCTGTTTTTT	CASSEGLNTGELFF
TRBV18	-	-	15	TRBJ1-1	TGTGCCAGCTCACCACAGACAGGTAGTAACACTGAAGCTTTCTTT	CASSPQTGSNTEAFF
TRBV6-8	TRBD1	-	15	TRBJ1-4	TGTGCCAGCCGAGCGCCTACAGGGGGTAATGAAAAACTGTTTTTT	CASRAPTGGNEKLFF
TRBV19	-	-	13	TRBJ1-3	TGTGCCAGTAGTACGACAAGTGGAAACACCATATATTTT	CASSTTSGNTIYF
TRBV6-8	TRBD2	few	18	TRBJ2-7	TGTGCCAGCAGCCGCCCCGGACTAGCGGGGGGCCGAATCCACGAGCAGTACTTC	CASSRPGLAGGRIHEQYF
TRBV6-8	-	-	17	TRBJ2-2	TGTGCCAGCAGCCGAACCGGGCCTCTGGCCGGAGGCGGGGAGCTGTTTTTT	CASSRTGPLAGGGELFF
TRBV6-8	TRBD1	-	15	TRBJ2-1	TGTGCCAGCAGTGGACAGGGCAGCTCCTACAATGAGCAGTTCTTC	CASSGQGSSYNEQFF
TRBV6-8	-	-	13	TRBJ2-1	TGTGCCAGCAGTTACGACAGGTACAATGAGCAGTTCTTC	CASSYDRYNEQFF
TRBV19	-	few	16	TRBJ2-3	TGTGCCAGTAGTATAACGGGACGGGCCACCACAGATACGCAGTATTTT	CASSITGRATTDTQYF
TRBV7-1	-	-	13	TRBJ1-1	TGTGCCAGTAGCCCCCGGCGTGATCCTGAAGCTTTCTTT	CASSPRRDPEAFF
TRBV6-8	-	once	20	TRBJ1-2	TGTGCCAGCAGTTACGCCTCCCGGACAGCCGGAGTTTCGGCCCCCTATGGCTACACCTTC	CASSYASRTAGVSAPYGYTF
TRBV7-1	TRBD2	-	13	TRBJ2-1	TGTGCCAGCAGCTTAGAAGCGGGAGTTAAGCAGTTCTTC	CASSLEAGVKQFF
TRBV19	-	medium-sized	17	TRBJ1-5	TGTGCCAGTAGTTTCATCCGGGCGGCAGGGAGGAATCAGCCCCAGCATTTT	CASSFIRAAGRNQPQHF
TRBV7-6	TRBD2	-	17	TRBJ2-5	TGTGCCAGCAGCCAAGAGGTCCCCACTAGCGGCCAAGAGACCCAGTACTTC	CASSQEVPTSGQETQYF
TRBV12-5	-	-	13	TRBJ2-2	TGTGCTAGTGGTTTGGGGATGACCGGGGAGCTGTTTTTT	CASGLGMTGELFF
TRBV6-8	-	few	17	TRBJ1-6	TGTGCCAGCAGTTACTCGCCAAGGACCTCTCGTCCTTCACCCCTCCACTTT	CASSYSPRTSRPSPLHF
TRBV15	TRBD2	-	22	TRBJ2-3	TGTGCCACCTCCAGAGGACAGGGTTCCCGCTCTGGTAGCGGGGGGGCCTGGGATACGCAGTATTTT	CATSRGQGSRSGSGGAWDTQYF
TRBV19	TRBD2	-	14	TRBJ2-4	TGTGCCAGTAGTTCGACTAGCGGGGGATTAATTCAGTACTTC	CASSSTSGGLIQYF
TRBV19	-	-	17	TRBJ1-4	TGTGCCAGTAGTATAGATCTATCCGGGGTTAGAAATGAAAAACTGTTTTTT	CASSIDLSGVRNEKLFF
TRBV6-8	-	once	13	TRBJ2-3	TGTGCCAGCAGTCTTAATAAAGAGGATACGCAGTATTTT	CASSLNKEDTQYF
TRBV7-6	TRBD2	-	17	TRBJ2-1	TGTGCCAGCAGCCTAGGGACTAGCGGGGGGTTCTACAATGAGCAGTTCTTC	CASSLGTSGGFYNEQFF
TRBV28	-	-	14	TRBJ2-3	TGTGCCAGCAGTTTCCTGGCAGGGACAGATACGCAGTATTTT	CASSFLAGTDTQYF
TRBV6-8	-	-	15	TRBJ1-5	TGTGCCAGCAGAGAACAGGGAGGAGAAGATCAGCCCCAGCATTTT	CASREQGGEDQPQHF
TRBV6-8	-	-	12	TRBJ2-5	TGTGCCAGCAGACTTCTCCAAGAGACCCAGTACTTC	CASRLLQETQYF
TRBV30	-	few	11	TRBJ2-1	TGTGCCTGGAGTGGAGCCGCGGGGCAGTTCTTC	CAWSGAAGQFF
TRBV5-1	-	-	14	TRBJ2-5	TGCGCCAGCAGCTTGGGTCCTACCCGAGAGACCCAGTACTTC	CASSLGPTRETQYF
TRBV18	-	-	15	TRBJ2-1	TGTGCCAGCTCACCACCCCAACAGGATGGCAATGAGCAGTTCTTC	CASSPPQQDGNEQFF